The 27 T cell receptor beta chains below all came from one sample that was sequenced in a study of T cells expressing NK-cell markers (dated by TCRdb to the early 2020s). The method behind the library was 5' RACE. Sequencing used an Illumina HiSeq 2000. The reads, reprocessed by TCRdb, yield one row per CDR3 protein sequence and no DNA. The record for this sample contains a few hundred thousand distinct CDR3 sequences. In total, the top ten clones hold around 5% of the sample. Sequenced input: blood T cells: a sorted CD56 or NKG2C T cell subset, CD4+ or CD8+ T cells, or bulk PBMC T cells (not recorded which). These receptors were collected from a man between 18 and 69 years old in good health.

The chain combines TRBV7-6 with TRBJ1-1. Germline assignment: CDR1 SGHVS and CDR2 FNYEAQ. The CDR3 extends over 13 amino acids. The CDR3 is CASSLGGPTEAFF.

The chain employs TRBV28 and TRBJ2-3; TCRdb selects TRBD2, and the lack of DNA leaves this call unchecked. The germline V gene encodes CDR1 MDHEN and CDR2 SYDVKM. The CDR3 sequence is 17 residues long. Here the CDR3 reads CASSFWTSGGETDTQYF.

This chain joins TRBV29-1 and TRBJ1-1; TCRdb reports TRBD1, a call that lacks DNA to check it against. The germline CDR1 and CDR2 sequences are SQVTM and ANQGSEA. The CDR3 extends over 12 amino acids. The CDR3 here is CSVDGTGGEAFF.

The chain is built from TRBV6-2 or TRBV6-3 and TRBJ2-5; there is no DNA to check the TCRdb D call of TRBD2. This CDR3 is 16 amino acids long. Germline CDR1 MNHEY, CDR2 SVGEGT. Here the CDR3 reads CASSYDGGGIQETQYF.

The chain combines TRBV18 with TRBJ1-2; TCRdb returns TRBD1, unconfirmable since there is no DNA. The CDR3 loop spans 14 amino acids. CDR1 is KGHSH and CDR2 is LQKENI in the germline V gene. The CDR3 region is CASSEMTGDYGYTF.

The V call is TRBV6-1, the J call TRBJ2-2; without DNA, the TCRdb call of TRBD1 cannot be checked. This CDR3 region has 14 residues. Germline CDR1 MNHNS, CDR2 SASEGT. This chain's CDR3 is CASSTREYTGELFF.

The CDR3 here is CASSQSTGGKAFF. The V gene is TRBV16, the J gene TRBJ1-1; the D gene TCRdb calls, TRBD1, cannot be checked with no DNA. The germline gives CDR1 KGHSY, CDR2 FQNENV. The CDR3 runs to 13 residues.

V gene TRBV6-5 combines with J gene TRBJ2-1; without DNA, the TCRdb call of TRBD1 cannot be checked. The germline V gene encodes CDR1 MNHEY and CDR2 SVGAGI. CDR3 length: 15 residues. CDR3 amino acids: CASSSDGVRGNEQFF.

This rearrangement joins TRBV12-3 or TRBV12-4 to TRBJ2-3; TCRdb reports TRBD1, a call that lacks DNA to check it against. The CDR3 covers 15 residues. This CDR3 reads CASSTGFGKPATQYF.

The chain combines TRBV11-2 with TRBJ2-5; TCRdb outputs TRBD1, but without DNA this stays unchecked. The CDR3 extends over 14 amino acids. The germline V gene has CDR1 SGHAT and CDR2 FQNNGV. CDR3 sequence: CASSSRTGIETQYF.

This chain connects TRBV5-5 to TRBJ2-1; TCRdb picks TRBD1, but there is no DNA to check that call. The CDR3 loop spans 18 amino acids. Germline assignment: CDR1 SGHKS and CDR2 YYEKEE (reference sequence). The CDR3 loop reads CASSLGGFGTGFRNEQFF.

This sequence joins TRBV9 and TRBJ2-1; TCRdb returns TRBD2, unconfirmable since there is no DNA. Germline values: CDR1 SGDLS, CDR2 YYNGEE. This CDR3 region has 14 residues. CDR3 amino acids: CASSGRGPGYQQFF. The full variable domain, its missing parts supplied by reference TRBV9 and TRBJ2-1, is DSGVTQTPKHLITATGQRVTLRCSPRSGDLSVYWYQQSLDQGLQFLIQYYNGEERAKGNILERFSAQQFPDLHSELNLSSLELGDSALYFCASSGRGPGYQQFFGPGTRLTVL.

This chain connects TRBV12-3 or TRBV12-4 to TRBJ1-5. This CDR3 is 16 amino acids long. CDR3 amino acids: CASSLTGSISNQPQHF.

The chain couples TRBV7-8 to TRBJ2-1; TCRdb's D call, TRBD2, is unchecked because there is no DNA. Germline CDR1 SGHVS, CDR2 FQNEAQ. The CDR3 consists of 17 residues. CDR3: CASSYLPGTSSYNEQFF.

The V call is TRBV5-1, the J call TRBJ2-3; TCRdb designates TRBD1, a call that cannot be tested without DNA. In germline, CDR1 is SGHRS, CDR2 YFSETQ. This CDR3 spans 15 amino acids. CDR3 sequence reads: CASSLVVGATDTQYF.

The chain couples TRBV10-3 to TRBJ2-1; TCRdb designates TRBD1, a call that cannot be tested without DNA. CDR1 and CDR2 from the germline V gene are ENHRY and SYGVKD. CDR3 length: 14 amino acids. The CDR3 loop reads CAITSTGTYNEQFF.

CDR3: CASSPTGGLVNEQFF. The rearrangement links TRBV2 to TRBJ2-1; there is no DNA to check the TCRdb D call of TRBD1. CDR1 and CDR2 (germline): SNHLY, FYNNEI. The CDR3 spans 15 residues.

The J gene is TRBJ2-7, the V gene TRBV19. The CDR3 consists of 12 residues. Germline assignment: CDR1 LNHDA and CDR2 SQIVND (reference sequence). The CDR3 reads CASSMYLGSQYF.

V is TRBV20-1 and J is TRBJ2-4; TCRdb gives TRBD1 as the D gene, but with no DNA this cannot be confirmed. This CDR3 comprises 12 residues. Looked up from germline, CDR1 is DFQATT and CDR2 is SNEGSKA (reference sequence). The CDR3 spells CSASPQGHIQYF.

The chain couples TRBV7-6 to TRBJ2-7; TCRdb gives TRBD2 as the D gene, but with no DNA this cannot be confirmed. Germline loops: CDR1 SGHVS, CDR2 FNYEAQ. This CDR3 spans 18 amino acids. Here the CDR3 reads CASSKVGTSGASSYEQYF.

This chain's CDR3 is CASSDRRGVYQPQHF. The genes are TRBV19 and TRBJ1-5. CDR1 is LNHDA and CDR2 is SQIVND in the germline V gene (reference sequence). The CDR3 is made up of 15 amino acids.

This chain connects TRBV3-1 to TRBJ2-1; lacking DNA, the TRBD1 call made by TCRdb goes unchecked. Germline V gene data show CDR1 as LGHDT and CDR2 as YNNKEL (reference sequence). This CDR3 contains 17 residues. CDR3 region: CASSQGVGTGSYNEQFF.

J is TRBJ1-1 and V is TRBV4-1; the D gene TCRdb calls, TRBD1, cannot be checked with no DNA. The V gene's germline CDR1 is MGHRA and CDR2 YSYEKL. The CDR3 contains 14 residues. CDR3 region: CASSHPNRGGEAFF.

The chain is built from TRBV30 and TRBJ2-2; TCRdb's D gene call, TRBD1, goes unchecked for lack of DNA. The germline V gene encodes CDR1 GTSNPN and CDR2 SVGIG (reference sequence). The CDR3 contains 14 residues. The CDR3 is CAWRGDSLTGELFF.

V and J are TRBV7-9 and TRBJ1-2; TCRdb selects TRBD1, and the lack of DNA leaves this call unchecked. The CDR3 runs 14 residues. Germline V gene data show CDR1 as SEHNR and CDR2 as FQNEAQ (reference sequence). The CDR3 spells CASSFTDRVDGYTF.

The CDR3 here is CASSKKLAGGNEQFF. The chain has TRBV21-1 and TRBJ2-1; TCRdb's D call, TRBD2, is unchecked because there is no DNA. TRBV21-1 is noted as a pseudogene. The CDR3 runs 15 residues.

The gene calls are TRBV7-2 and TRBJ2-2; TCRdb's assignment of TRBD1 cannot be checked, as there is no DNA. Germline V lookup: CDR1 SGHTA, CDR2 FQGNSA. CDR3 length: 14 residues. The CDR3 loop is CASSRVGGGGELFF.